This T cell receptor beta chain was observed in a study of blood T cell repertoires in COVID-19. About the research overall: Samples representing acute and convalescent COVID-19 were sourced from the United States, Italy and Spain.

The assay was immunoSEQ multiplex PCR, and TCRdb's table has in-frame clones only and misses some. The sample records about 200,000 clones, 75% to 95% being singletons. The TCR comes from a man over 45 with acute or convalescent COVID-19. The sample consisted of peripheral blood.

CDR3 bases: TGTGCCAGCAGCTTTGTGTCAGGGGGTAGTCCCAGTCAGCCCCAGCATTTT. This gives the protein CASSFVSGGSPSQPQHF. The chain couples TRBV7-2 to TRBJ1-5; 7 bases match TRBD1. The CDR3 is made up of 17 amino acids. With 3 bases clipped from V and 6 bases from J, the junction kept 14 bases outside the gene matches. CDR1 is SGHTA, CDR2 FQGNSA, per germline.